The TCR beta chain described here comes from a study of blood T cell repertoires in COVID-19. Study as a whole: From T cells, B-cell-depleted T cells, or PBMCs came the material, which was cDNA or gDNA.

Trimming removed 0 bases from V and 8 bases from J; junction bases left unmatched: 6. The CDR3 is 14 amino acids. CDR1 KGHSY and CDR2 FQNENV come from the germline V gene. This clone was detected a few times. The repertoire was sequenced with immunoSEQ multiplex PCR; TCRdb's copy has only in-frame clones and lacks some. This table holds around 330,000 clones, about 91% found once. This receptor was identified in a woman in her late teens or twenties who had recovered from COVID-19. The sample taken for sequencing was PBMCs or T cells enriched from blood (not recorded which). The chain links TRBV16 to TRBJ1-1; 7 nucleotides line up with TRBD1. CDR3 DNA: TGTGCCAGCAGCCAATCTACAGGGGCAGGGGAAGCTTTCTTT. It yields the protein CASSQSTGAGEAFF.